A single sample is the source of the 13 T cell receptor beta chains below, sequenced in a study of radiotherapy plus CTLA-4 blockade in lung cancer (dated by TCRdb to 2017 to 2018). Receptor amplification or capture employed the immunoSEQ multiplex PCR assay. Entries here come from immuneACCESS through TCRdb and include only in-frame sequences with V and J called. Some clones fail to appear in such tables; in the studies checked, an unresolved V gene covers under half of the shortfall, and the cause of the remainder is unknown. The sample table lists about 100,000 clones, approximately 83% of them with a count of one. The ten largest make up around 0.8% of the sample. The sample here was peripheral blood, taken from a patient treated with radiotherapy plus ipilimumab. All receptors derive from a human donor with non-small cell lung cancer who had stable disease on radiotherapy plus ipilimumab.

V and J are TRBV19 and TRBJ2-7, with D perhaps matching TRBD2 (5 bases). The V and J ends lost 6 bases and 0 bases respectively, with 15 bases between them. Looked up from germline, CDR1 is LNHDA and CDR2 is SQIVND (reference sequence). The CDR3 has 15 residues. As DNA, the CDR3 is TGTGCCAGTAGCCCAGGACTGGAGATCTCCTACGAGCAGTACTTC. It is translated as CASSPGLEISYEQYF. Combining the CDR3 with reference TRBV19 and TRBJ2-7 gives the whole variable domain DGGITQSPKYLFRKEGQNVTLSCEQNLNHDAMYWYRQDPGQGLRLIYYSQIVNDFQKGDIAEGYSVSREKKESFPLTVTSAQKNPTAFYLCASSPGLEISYEQYFGPGTRLTVT.

This sequence joins TRBV27 and TRBJ2-7; the D gene is possibly TRBD1 (5 bases). The germline CDR1 and CDR2 sequences are MNHEY and SMNVEV (reference sequence). The CDR3 extends over 13 amino acids. V lost 5 bases and J 9 bases, leaving 17 bases between the germline ends. Written as DNA, the CDR3 is TGTGCCAGCAGTCCTTCGCAGGGTCTACCGCAGTACTTC. Protein sequence: CASSPSQGLPQYF.

The chain recombines TRBV19 with TRBJ2-3; D is uncertain. This CDR3 contains 14 residues. In germline, CDR1 is LNHDA, CDR2 SQIVND (reference sequence). V was clipped by 3 bases and J by 0 bases, with 7 bases between them. Here the CDR3 reads CASSIGGSTDTQYF. Written as DNA, the CDR3 is TGTGCCAGTAGTATTGGTGGTAGCACAGATACGCAGTATTTT.

The rearrangement links TRBV5-1 to TRBJ2-1, with 15 bases matching TRBD2. J gave up 10 bases and V 2 bases, and 1 base lay outside the gene matches. Germline CDR1 SGHRS, CDR2 YFSETQ. This CDR3 region has 14 residues. CDR3 DNA sequence: TGCGCCAGCAGCTTAGGGACTAGCGGGAGGGAGCAGTTCTTC. This encodes CASSLGTSGREQFF.

V gene TRBV6-1 combines with J gene TRBJ1-2, with unresolved D. The CDR3 length is 15 residues. Trimming took 1 base from V and 4 from J, leaving 13 bases between them. The germline CDR1 and CDR2 sequences are MNHNS and SASEGT. The CDR3: CASSEGVTEVYGYTF. CDR3 bases: TGTGCCAGCAGTGAAGGCGTGACGGAGGTCTATGGCTACACCTTC.

The V and J genes are TRBV5-1 and TRBJ2-3, with a tentative D call TRBD2 (5 bases). Trimming left V 2 bases short and J 3 bases short, with 10 bases between. This CDR3 comprises 14 residues. Germline lookup yields CDR1 SGHRS and CDR2 YFSETQ. The CDR3 nucleotides read TGCGCCAGCAGCTTTCAAGGCGGGACAGATACGCAGTATTTT. This encodes CASSFQGGTDTQYF.

This chain joins TRBV5-1 and TRBJ2-7; a possible D gene is TRBD1 (6 bases). The germline CDR1 and CDR2 sequences are SGHRS and YFSETQ. This CDR3 is 12 amino acids long. V lost 4 bases, J lost 6 bases, and 11 bases lay in between. CDR3 in DNA: TGCGCCAGCAGCCGTACAGGGAGCGAGCAGTACTTC. Its translation: CASSRTGSEQYF.

The chain joins TRBV6-5 to TRBJ1-3; D is ambiguous. Germline V gene data show CDR1 as MNHEY and CDR2 as SVGAGI. Trimming took 5 bases from V and 2 from J, leaving 13 bases between them. The CDR3 runs to 15 residues. The CDR3 region is CASSLGRKTGNTIYF. CDR3 nucleotide sequence: TGTGCCAGCAGTCTCGGACGGAAAACTGGAAACACCATATATTTT.

This clone was seen only once. V and J are TRBV15 and TRBJ1-2; D uncertain. From germline, CDR1 is LNHNV and CDR2 YYDKDF (reference sequence). CDR3 length equals 18 residues. V lost 3 bases and J lost 0, with 20 bases in between. The CDR3 sequence: CATSRETALQAANYGYTF. CDR3 DNA: TGTGCCACCAGCAGGGAAACGGCACTTCAGGCGGCTAACTATGGCTACACCTTC.

V usage is TRBV7-2 and J usage is TRBJ1-1; 7 positions agree with TRBD1. The junction had 4 bases not matched to a gene; V was cut back by 5 bases and J by 1 base. This CDR3 contains 14 residues. The germline gives CDR1 SGHTA, CDR2 FQGNSA. DNA of the CDR3: TGTGCCAGCAGCCACGCAGGGGGGAACACTGAAGCTTTCTTT. Protein product: CASSHAGGNTEAFF. The variable domain in full, with the rest retrieved from reference TRBV7-2 and TRBJ1-1, is GAGVSQSPSNKVTEKGKDVELRCDPISGHTALYWYRQSLGQGLEFLIYFQGNSAPDKSGLPSDRFSAERTGGSVSTLTIQRTQQEDSAVYLCASSHAGGNTEAFFGQGTRLTVV.

This chain uses TRBV29-1 with TRBJ1-5; maybe TRBD1 (5 bases). Germline V gives CDR1 SQVTM, CDR2 ANQGSEA. CDR3 length: 12 amino acids. V was cut by 3 bases and J by 11 bases, with 14 bases left in between. CDR3 loop: CSVEAGSGSQHF. In nucleotides, the CDR3 is TGCAGCGTTGAGGCAGGGTCCGGGTCCCAGCATTTT.

V usage is TRBV30 and J usage is TRBJ2-5; D is undetermined. CDR3 size: 13 residues. Germline V gives CDR1 GTSNPN, CDR2 SVGIG (reference sequence). Trimming removed 0 bases from V and 2 bases from J, with 7 bases in between. The CDR3 DNA is TGTGCCTGGAGTGTAGGCTCACAAGAGACCCAGTACTTC. Its translation is CAWSVGSQETQYF.

This rearrangement joins TRBV9 to TRBJ1-6, with TRBD1 matching over 7 bases. There are 14 residues in the CDR3. CDR1 and CDR2 from the germline V gene are SGDLS and YYNGEE. The J segment lost 7 bases and the V segment lost 3 bases, leaving 4 bases of the junction unmatched. The CDR3 loop is CASSAPGGNSPLHF. DNA of the CDR3: TGTGCCAGCAGCGCCCCAGGGGGAAATTCACCCCTCCACTTT.